This section outlines one T cell receptor (beta chain) sequence together with its context. The entry originates in a study of blood T cell repertoires in COVID-19. Across the whole study: Specimens from acute and convalescent COVID-19 originated in the United States, Italy and Spain.

Seattle patients were enrolled while actively infected and followed longitudinally. Per the authors' pipeline: Counts of nucleated cells, estimated from reference gene primer amplification, were obtained. Here immunoSEQ multiplex PCR was the method, and the copy in TCRdb shows in-frame clones only, minus some. V, J and clone size reflect that table, while D and trimming were determined from the DNA. The data contain fewer than 200,000 clones, more than 85% of them singletons. The sample consisted of peripheral blood. The TCR originated in a woman older than 75 with COVID-19, enrolled during active disease.

The CDR3 here is CASSQAGTEVGYGYTF. CDR3 sequence (DNA): TGTGCCAGCAGCCAAGCCGGGACAGAGGTTGGCTATGGCTACACCTTC. The chain links TRBV4-2 to TRBJ1-2, with TRBD1 identical over 7 bases. CDR1 and CDR2 (germline): LGHNA, YNFKEQ. V shed 1 base and J 4 bases; nucleotides not matched to a gene: 9. The CDR3 is 16 residues long.